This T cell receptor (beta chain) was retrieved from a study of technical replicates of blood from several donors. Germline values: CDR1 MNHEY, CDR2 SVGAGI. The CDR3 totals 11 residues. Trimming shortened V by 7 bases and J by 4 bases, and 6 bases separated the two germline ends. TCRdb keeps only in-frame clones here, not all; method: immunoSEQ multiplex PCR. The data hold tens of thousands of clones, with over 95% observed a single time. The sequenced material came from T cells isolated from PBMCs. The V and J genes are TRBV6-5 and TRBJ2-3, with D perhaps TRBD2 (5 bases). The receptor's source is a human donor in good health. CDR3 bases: TGTGCCAGCACGGAGGCAGATACGCAGTATTTT. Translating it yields CASTEADTQYF.